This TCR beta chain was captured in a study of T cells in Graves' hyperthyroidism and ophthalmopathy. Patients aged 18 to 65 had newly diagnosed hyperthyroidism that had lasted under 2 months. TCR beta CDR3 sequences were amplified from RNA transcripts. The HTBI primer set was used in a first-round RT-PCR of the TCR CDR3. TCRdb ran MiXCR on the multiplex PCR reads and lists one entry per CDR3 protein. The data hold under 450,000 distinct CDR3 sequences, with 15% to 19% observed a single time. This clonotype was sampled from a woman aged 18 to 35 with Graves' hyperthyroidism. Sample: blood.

In DNA form, the CDR3 reads TGTGCCAGCAGCTCCAAGACCCCGGGAGGTGAGCAGTACTTC. Residues: CASSSKTPGGEQYF. The chain carries TRBV7-9 and TRBJ2-7; 7 bases map to TRBD2. CDR1 SEHNR and CDR2 FQNEAQ come from the germline V gene (reference sequence). V shed 4 bases and J 7 bases; nucleotides not matched to a gene: 10. The CDR3 is made up of 14 amino acids.